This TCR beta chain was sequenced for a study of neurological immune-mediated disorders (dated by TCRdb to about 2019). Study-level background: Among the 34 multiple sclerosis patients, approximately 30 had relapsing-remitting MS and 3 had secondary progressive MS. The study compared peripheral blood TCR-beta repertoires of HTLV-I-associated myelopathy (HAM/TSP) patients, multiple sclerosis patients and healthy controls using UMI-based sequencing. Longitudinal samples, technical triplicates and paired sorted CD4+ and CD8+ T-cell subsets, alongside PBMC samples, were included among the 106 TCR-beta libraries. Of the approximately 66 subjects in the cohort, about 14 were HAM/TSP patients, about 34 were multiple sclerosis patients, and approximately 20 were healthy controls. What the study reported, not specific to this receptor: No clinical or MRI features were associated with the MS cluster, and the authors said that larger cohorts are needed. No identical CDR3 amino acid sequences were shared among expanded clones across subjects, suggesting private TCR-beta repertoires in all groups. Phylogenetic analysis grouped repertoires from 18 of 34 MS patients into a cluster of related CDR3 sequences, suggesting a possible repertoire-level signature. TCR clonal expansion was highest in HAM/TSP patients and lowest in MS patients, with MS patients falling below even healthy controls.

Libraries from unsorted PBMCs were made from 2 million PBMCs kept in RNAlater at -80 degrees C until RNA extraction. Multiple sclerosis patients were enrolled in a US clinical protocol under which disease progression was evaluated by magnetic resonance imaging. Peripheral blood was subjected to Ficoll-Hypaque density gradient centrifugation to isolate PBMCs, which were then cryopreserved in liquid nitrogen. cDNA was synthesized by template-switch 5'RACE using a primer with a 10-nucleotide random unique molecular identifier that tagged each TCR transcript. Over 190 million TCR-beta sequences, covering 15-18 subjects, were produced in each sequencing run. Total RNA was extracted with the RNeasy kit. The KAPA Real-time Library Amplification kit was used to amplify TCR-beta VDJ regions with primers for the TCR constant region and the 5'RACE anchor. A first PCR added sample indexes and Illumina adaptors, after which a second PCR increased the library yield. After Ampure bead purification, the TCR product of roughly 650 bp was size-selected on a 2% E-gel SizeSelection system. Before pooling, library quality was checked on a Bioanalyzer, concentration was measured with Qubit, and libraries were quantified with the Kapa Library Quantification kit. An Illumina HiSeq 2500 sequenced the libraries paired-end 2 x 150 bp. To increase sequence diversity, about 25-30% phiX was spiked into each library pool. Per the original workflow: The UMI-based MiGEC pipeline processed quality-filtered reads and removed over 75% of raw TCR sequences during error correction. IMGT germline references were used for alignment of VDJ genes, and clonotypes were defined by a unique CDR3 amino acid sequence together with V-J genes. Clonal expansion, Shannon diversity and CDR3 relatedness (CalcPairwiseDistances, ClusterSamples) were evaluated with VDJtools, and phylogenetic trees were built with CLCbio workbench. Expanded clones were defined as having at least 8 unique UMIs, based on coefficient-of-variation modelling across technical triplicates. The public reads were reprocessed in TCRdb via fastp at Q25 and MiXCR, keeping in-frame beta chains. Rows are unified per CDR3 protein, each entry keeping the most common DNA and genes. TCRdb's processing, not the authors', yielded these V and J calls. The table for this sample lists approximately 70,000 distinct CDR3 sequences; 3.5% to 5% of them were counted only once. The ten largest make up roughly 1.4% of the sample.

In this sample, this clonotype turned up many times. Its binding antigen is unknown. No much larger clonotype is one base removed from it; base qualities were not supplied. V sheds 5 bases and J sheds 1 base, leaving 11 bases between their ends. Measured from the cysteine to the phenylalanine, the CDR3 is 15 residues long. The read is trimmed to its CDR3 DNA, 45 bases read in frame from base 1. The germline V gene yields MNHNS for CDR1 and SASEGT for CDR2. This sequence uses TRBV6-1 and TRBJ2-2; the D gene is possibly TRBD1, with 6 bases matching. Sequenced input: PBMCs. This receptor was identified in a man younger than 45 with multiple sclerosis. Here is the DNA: TGTGCCAGCAGTCAGACGGGACAGAACACCGGGGAGCTGTTTTTT. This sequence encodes CASSQTGQNTGELFF.